A selection of T cell receptor beta chains follows, all from one sample in a study of graft-versus-host responses after intestinal transplantation. TCRdb's copy holds only in-frame clones and misses some; the assay was immunoSEQ multiplex PCR. The data contain over 70,000 clones, roughly four fifths of them singletons. No antigen has been assigned to these receptors. The starting material was unstimulated CD8+ T cells sorted from spleen or lymph node cells, obtained before intestinal transplant. Every receptor here comes from a human donor who received an intestinal transplant. Both conserved end residues are part of each CDR3. D genes are given only for firm matches. Not every row has a clone size; where given, it reads once, few, many or a size class.

D gene	clone size	J gene	V gene	CDR3 protein	CDR3 DNA
NA	NA	TRBJ2-1	TRBV6-5	CASSYLGRYNEQFF	TGTGCCAGCAGTTACCTGGGGAGATACAATGAGCAGTTCTTC
NA	NA	TRBJ1-5	TRBV6-5	CATKLFLDQPQHF	TGTGCCACCAAACTCTTCCTCGATCAGCCCCAGCATTTT
NA	NA	TRBJ2-1	TRBV9	CASSGRGVQALLSYNEQFF	TGTGCCAGCAGCGGAAGAGGGGTGCAGGCCCTGTTATCCTACAATGAGCAGTTCTTC
NA	NA	TRBJ2-7	TRBV5-4	CASSLAGMGGSYEQYF	TGTGCCAGCAGCTTGGCGGGAATGGGGGGCTCCTACGAGCAGTACTTC
NA	NA	TRBJ2-3	TRBV9	CASSADREGGNTDTQYF	TGTGCCAGCAGCGCGGACAGGGAGGGAGGGAACACAGATACGCAGTATTTT
TRBD1	once	TRBJ1-5	TRBV28	CASSSGGWNQPQHF	TGTGCCAGCAGCTCAGGGGGCTGGAATCAGCCCCAGCATTTT
NA	NA	TRBJ2-3	TRBV30	CAWSGARTDTQYF	TGTGCCTGGAGCGGCGCACGCACAGATACGCAGTATTTT
NA	NA	TRBJ2-3	TRBV6-5	CASSEIAWTDTQYF	TGTGCCAGCAGTGAAATCGCCTGGACGGATACGCAGTATTTT
NA	NA	TRBJ2-1	TRBV7-9	CATETLASYNEQFF	TGTGCCACCGAAACATTAGCGAGCTACAATGAGCAGTTCTTC
TRBD2	NA	TRBJ2-1	TRBV4-1	CASSQVFPTSGRVNEQFF	TGCGCCAGCAGCCAAGTCTTCCCGACTAGCGGGAGGGTGAATGAGCAGTTCTTC
TRBD2	NA	TRBJ2-1	TRBV7-9	CASTASGSGSYNEQFF	TGTGCCAGCACCGCGTCGGGTAGCGGGAGTTACAATGAGCAGTTCTTC
NA	NA	TRBJ2-1	TRBV4-1	CASSHDSLGANEQFF	TGCGCCAGCAGCCATGACTCACTAGGGGCGAATGAGCAGTTCTTC
TRBD1	NA	TRBJ1-1	TRBV28	CASSFTGGALNTEAFF	TGTGCCAGCAGTTTCACAGGGGGCGCGTTAAACACTGAAGCTTTCTTT
NA	NA	TRBJ1-1	TRBV25-1	CASSEHRGKNTEAFF	TGTGCCAGCAGTGAGCACCGGGGGAAGAACACTGAAGCTTTCTTT
TRBD1	few	TRBJ2-2	TRBV11-2	CASRDGQGATGELFF	TGTGCCAGCAGGGACGGACAGGGGGCCACCGGGGAGCTGTTTTTT
NA	NA	TRBJ1-3	TRBV29-1	CSVEVSREYGNTIYF	TGCAGCGTTGAGGTGTCCAGGGAGTATGGAAACACCATATATTTT
NA	NA	TRBJ2-3	TRBV4-1	CASSQVGRQLADTQYF	TGCGCCAGCAGCCAAGTAGGTAGACAACTAGCAGATACGCAGTATTTT
TRBD2	NA	TRBJ2-5	TRBV5-1	CASGSTWTSGRETQYF	TGCGCCAGCGGCTCCACTTGGACTAGCGGGAGGGAGACCCAGTACTTC
TRBD1	NA	TRBJ2-7	TRBV27	CASSLSGTGGEYEQYF	TGTGCCAGCAGTTTATCTGGGACAGGGGGTGAATACGAGCAGTACTTC
TRBD1	few	TRBJ1-1	TRBV6-1	CASSQGAHTEAFF	TGTGCCAGCAGCCAGGGGGCTCACACTGAAGCTTTCTTT
TRBD1	once	TRBJ2-1	TRBV19	CASSMWTGNNEQFF	TGTGCCAGTAGTATGTGGACAGGGAACAATGAGCAGTTCTTC
NA	NA	TRBJ1-5	TRBV7-2	CASSLAKDKGAQPQHF	TGTGCCAGCAGCTTAGCGAAGGATAAAGGGGCTCAGCCCCAGCATTTT
NA	NA	TRBJ1-3	TRBV2	CASSEATDPGNTIYF	TGTGCCAGCAGTGAAGCAACAGATCCTGGAAACACCATATATTTT
TRBD1	few	TRBJ2-7	TRBV6-5	CASSWTGGYEQYF	TGTGCCAGCAGTTGGACAGGGGGCTACGAGCAGTACTTC
NA	NA	TRBJ2-7	TRBV27	CASSSAPMGEQYF	TGTGCCAGCAGTTCTGCCCCGATGGGCGAGCAGTACTTC
NA	few	TRBJ2-7	TRBV6-1	CASRVRDGSYEQYF	TGTGCCAGCAGAGTCAGGGACGGAAGTTACGAGCAGTACTTC
NA	NA	TRBJ2-5	TRBV27	CASSPDYLTQYF	TGTGCCAGCAGTCCCGACTATCTGACCCAGTACTTC
NA	NA	TRBJ2-7	TRBV4-1	CASSQDGAGSYEQYF	TGCGCCAGCAGCCAAGATGGAGCGGGCTCCTACGAGCAGTACTTC
NA	NA	TRBJ2-1	TRBV7-9	CAAESYNEQFF	TGTGCCGCCGAGTCCTACAATGAGCAGTTCTTC
NA	NA	TRBJ2-7	TRBV11-2	CASSLGGPTYEQYF	TGTGCCAGCAGCTTAGGGGGCCCGACCTACGAGCAGTACTTC
TRBD1	NA	TRBJ2-7	TRBV6-5	CASSPGQVSYEQYF	TGTGCCAGCAGCCCAGGACAGGTCTCCTACGAGCAGTACTTC
TRBD1	NA	TRBJ2-7	TRBV6-1	CASSGTRGGRGPHEQYF	TGTGCCAGCAGTGGCACCAGAGGGGGCAGGGGGCCCCACGAGCAGTACTTC
NA	NA	TRBJ2-7	TRBV18	CASSRLLDSSYEQYF	TGTGCCAGCTCTCGTCTTCTAGACAGCTCCTACGAGCAGTACTTC
NA	NA	TRBJ2-7	TRBV2	CASRAVTYEQYF	TGTGCCAGCAGGGCGGTTACCTACGAGCAGTACTTC
NA	NA	TRBJ1-4	TRBV7-2	CASSPEGGTSEKLFF	TGTGCCAGCAGCCCCGAAGGGGGAACGAGTGAAAAACTGTTTTTT
TRBD1	NA	TRBJ2-7	TRBV4-2	CASSLGTGPTTYEQYF	TGTGCCAGCAGCCTCGGGACAGGGCCGACCACCTACGAGCAGTACTTC
NA	NA	TRBJ2-2	TRBV4-1	CASSRRRGISGELFF	TGCGCCAGCAGCCGTCGTCGGGGGATCAGCGGGGAGCTGTTTTTT
NA	NA	TRBJ2-7	TRBV13	CASSLVGGTPYEQYF	TGTGCCAGCAGCTTAGTGGGGGGTACCCCCTACGAGCAGTACTTC
NA	NA	TRBJ1-1	TRBV13	CASSFGDGLNTEAFF	TGTGCCAGCAGCTTCGGGGACGGATTGAACACTGAAGCTTTCTTT
TRBD1	NA	TRBJ1-3	TRBV2	CASSEEGATGNTIYF	TGTGCCAGCAGTGAAGAGGGGGCGACTGGAAACACCATATATTTT